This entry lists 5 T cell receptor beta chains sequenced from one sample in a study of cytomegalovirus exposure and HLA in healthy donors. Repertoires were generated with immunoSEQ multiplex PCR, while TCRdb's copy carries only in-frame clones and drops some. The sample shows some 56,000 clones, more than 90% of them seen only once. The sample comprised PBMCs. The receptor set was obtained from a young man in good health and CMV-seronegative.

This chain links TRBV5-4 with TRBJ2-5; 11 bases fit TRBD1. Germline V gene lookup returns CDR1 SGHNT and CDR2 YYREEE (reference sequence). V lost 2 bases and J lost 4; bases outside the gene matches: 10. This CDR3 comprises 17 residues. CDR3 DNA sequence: TGTGCCAGCAGCTTAGGAGGGACAGGGGGAGCCGGAGAGACCCAGTACTTC. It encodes CASSLGGTGGAGETQYF. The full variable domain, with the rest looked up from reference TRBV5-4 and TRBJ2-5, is ETGVTQSPTHLIKTRGQQVTLRCSSQSGHNTVSWYQQALGQGPQFIFQYYREEENGRGNFPPRFSGLQFPNYSSELNVNALELDDSALYLCASSLGGTGGAGETQYFGPGTRLLVL.

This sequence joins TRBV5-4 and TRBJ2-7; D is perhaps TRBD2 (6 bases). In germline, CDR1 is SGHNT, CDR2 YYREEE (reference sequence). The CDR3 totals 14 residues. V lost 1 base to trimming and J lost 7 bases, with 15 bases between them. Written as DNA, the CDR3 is TGTGCCAGCAGCTTGCCGGGAGACAAGTATGAGCAGTACTTC. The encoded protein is CASSLPGDKYEQYF.

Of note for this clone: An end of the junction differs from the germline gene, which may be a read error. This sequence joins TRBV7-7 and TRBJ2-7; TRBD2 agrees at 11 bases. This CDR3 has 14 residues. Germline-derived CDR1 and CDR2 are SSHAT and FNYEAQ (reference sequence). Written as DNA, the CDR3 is TGTGCTAGCAGCAATCGACGGACTAGCGGGTCATTCCCGTTC. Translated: CASSNRRTSGSFPF.

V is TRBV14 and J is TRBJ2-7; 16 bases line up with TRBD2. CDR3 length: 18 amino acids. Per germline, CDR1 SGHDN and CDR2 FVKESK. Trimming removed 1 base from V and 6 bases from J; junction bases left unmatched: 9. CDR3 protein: CASSQAGGLAGGPSEQYF. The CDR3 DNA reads TGTGCCAGCAGCCAAGCTGGGGGACTAGCGGGAGGGCCGAGCGAGCAGTACTTC.

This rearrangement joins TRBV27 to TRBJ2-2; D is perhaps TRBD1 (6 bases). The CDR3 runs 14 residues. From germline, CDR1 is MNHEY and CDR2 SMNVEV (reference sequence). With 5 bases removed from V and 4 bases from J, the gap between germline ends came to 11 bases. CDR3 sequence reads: CASSRQVGTGELFF. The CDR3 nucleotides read TGTGCCAGCAGTCGACAGGTGGGCACCGGGGAGCTGTTTTTT.